This is a list of T cell receptor beta chains from one sample in a study of patients and donors after allogeneic stem cell transplantation. MiXCR, run by TCRdb on the RT-PCR reads, gives a single entry per CDR3 protein. The table has roughly 250,000 distinct CDR3 sequences, 13% to 15% seen once; the top ten hold about 9.9%. Sequencing input: blood, either unsorted or a sorted T cell fraction (not recorded which). The source of these receptors is a human donor who was either an allogeneic HSCT recipient or a stem cell or donor lymphocyte infusion donor (not recorded which). It is not recorded whose cells these are; they may come from a transplant donor. The CDR3 runs from the conserved cysteine through the conserved F or W. Each record gives: D gene, J gene, clone size, V gene, CDR3 protein, CDR3 DNA. D genes are given only for firm matches. Expanded clones get a size class; other rows say once, few or many, or leave the size out.

D gene: TRBD1; J gene: TRBJ2-7; clone size: few; V gene: TRBV11-2; CDR3 protein: CASSATGTGLYEQYF; CDR3 DNA: TGTGCCAGCAGCGCCACCGGGACAGGGTTATACGAGCAGTACTTC
D gene: TRBD2; J gene: TRBJ2-1; clone size: few; V gene: TRBV12-3/TRBV12-4; CDR3 protein: CASRRSSGASSYNEQFF; CDR3 DNA: TGTGCCAGCAGGCGATCTAGCGGAGCTAGCTCCTACAATGAGCAGTTCTTC
D gene: NA; J gene: TRBJ2-4; clone size: many; V gene: TRBV3-1; CDR3 protein: CASSQVGARVPIQYF; CDR3 DNA: TGTGCCAGCAGCCAAGTCGGGGCCCGAGTACCCATTCAGTACTTC
D gene: NA; J gene: TRBJ2-1; clone size: few; V gene: TRBV9; CDR3 protein: CASSVGNRRYNEQFF; CDR3 DNA: TGTGCCAGCAGCGTAGGGAATAGAAGGTACAATGAGCAGTTCTTC
D gene: TRBD2; J gene: TRBJ2-3; clone size: many; V gene: TRBV3-1; CDR3 protein: CASSQEGGLAGGDTQYF; CDR3 DNA: TGTGCCAGCAGCCAAGAGGGGGGCCTAGCGGGAGGAGATACGCAGTATTTT
D gene: NA; J gene: TRBJ2-5; clone size: many; V gene: TRBV9; CDR3 protein: CASSVGRQSIQETQYF; CDR3 DNA: TGTGCCAGCAGCGTAGGACGGCAGTCAATCCAAGAGACCCAGTACTTC
D gene: NA; J gene: TRBJ2-7; clone size: NA; V gene: TRBV5-1; CDR3 protein: CASSLNNRGQRAYEQYF; CDR3 DNA: TGCGCCAGCAGCTTGAACAACCGGGGCCAGAGGGCCTACGAGCAGTACTTC
D gene: NA; J gene: TRBJ2-7; clone size: few; V gene: TRBV5-1; CDR3 protein: CASSLKASYEQYF; CDR3 DNA: TGCGCCAGCAGCTTGAAAGCCTCCTACGAGCAGTACTTC
D gene: NA; J gene: TRBJ2-7; clone size: NA; V gene: TRBV6-1; CDR3 protein: CASRPNSLGAYEQYF; CDR3 DNA: TGTGCCAGCAGGCCCAACTCTCTCGGGGCCTACGAGCAGTACTTC
D gene: TRBD1; J gene: TRBJ2-4; clone size: many; V gene: TRBV7-4; CDR3 protein: CASSFTGQKPPLAKNIQYF; CDR3 DNA: TGTGCCAGCAGCTTTACGGGACAGAAACCCCCCCTAGCCAAAAACATTCAGTACTTC
D gene: NA; J gene: TRBJ2-3; clone size: NA; V gene: TRBV27; CDR3 protein: CASSLGGGQEEDTQYF; CDR3 DNA: TGTGCCAGCAGTTTAGGGGGAGGACAGGAGGAAGATACGCAGTATTTT
D gene: NA; J gene: TRBJ2-2; clone size: NA; V gene: TRBV3-1; CDR3 protein: CASSQEITTGELFF; CDR3 DNA: TGTGCCAGCAGCCAAGAGATTACCACCGGGGAGCTGTTTTTT
D gene: NA; J gene: TRBJ1-2; clone size: many; V gene: TRBV5-5; CDR3 protein: CASSLAVNYGYTF; CDR3 DNA: TGTGCCAGCAGCTTGGCAGTTAACTATGGCTACACCTTC
D gene: TRBD1; J gene: TRBJ2-3; clone size: NA; V gene: TRBV29-1; CDR3 protein: CSVDSVGQGSSYTDTQYF; CDR3 DNA: TGCAGCGTTGATAGTGTCGGACAGGGGTCATCTTACACAGATACGCAGTATTTT
D gene: NA; J gene: TRBJ1-2; clone size: many; V gene: TRBV27; CDR3 protein: CASSLGRGPNYGYTF; CDR3 DNA: TGTGCCAGCAGTTTAGGCCGGGGTCCTAACTATGGCTACACCTTC
D gene: NA; J gene: TRBJ2-2; clone size: NA; V gene: TRBV9; CDR3 protein: CASSALALGTGELFF; CDR3 DNA: TGTGCCAGCAGCGCCCTGGCCCTGGGGACCGGGGAGCTGTTTTTT
D gene: TRBD2; J gene: TRBJ2-3; clone size: NA; V gene: TRBV9; CDR3 protein: CASSVGTSGTDTQYF; CDR3 DNA: TGTGCCAGCAGCGTAGGGACTAGCGGCACAGATACGCAGTATTTT
D gene: NA; J gene: TRBJ2-1; clone size: NA; V gene: TRBV20-1; CDR3 protein: CSASSISGPNEQFF; CDR3 DNA: TGCAGTGCTAGTTCGATTAGTGGACCCAATGAGCAGTTCTTC
D gene: TRBD2; J gene: TRBJ2-2; clone size: many; V gene: TRBV5-1; CDR3 protein: CASSMTSGGANTGELFF; CDR3 DNA: TGCGCCAGCAGCATGACTAGCGGGGGGGCGAACACCGGGGAGCTGTTTTTT
D gene: NA; J gene: TRBJ2-2; clone size: NA; V gene: TRBV5-1; CDR3 protein: CASSSYREVRELFF; CDR3 DNA: TGCGCCAGCAGCTCGTACAGGGAAGTGAGGGAGCTGTTTTTT
D gene: NA; J gene: TRBJ2-2; clone size: few; V gene: TRBV30; CDR3 protein: CAWSVRVGKLFF; CDR3 DNA: TGTGCCTGGAGTGTAAGGGTCGGGAAGTTGTTTTTT
D gene: TRBD2; J gene: TRBJ2-5; clone size: NA; V gene: TRBV7-8; CDR3 protein: CASTSGSSWETQYF; CDR3 DNA: TGTGCCAGCACTAGCGGGAGTAGTTGGGAGACCCAGTACTTC
D gene: TRBD2; J gene: TRBJ2-6; clone size: few; V gene: TRBV20-1; CDR3 protein: CSASPLEAGGLPGANVLTF; CDR3 DNA: TGCAGTGCTAGCCCCCTGGAAGCGGGAGGGCTCCCTGGGGCCAACGTCCTGACTTTC
D gene: TRBD1; J gene: TRBJ1-5; clone size: NA; V gene: TRBV27; CDR3 protein: CASSLSGTDPSNQPQHF; CDR3 DNA: TGTGCCAGCAGTTTATCCGGGACAGACCCTAGCAATCAGCCCCAGCATTTT
D gene: NA; J gene: TRBJ1-1; clone size: few; V gene: TRBV7-7; CDR3 protein: CASSPKRQFEAFF; CDR3 DNA: TGTGCTAGCAGCCCAAAGCGGCAGTTTGAAGCTTTCTTT
D gene: NA; J gene: TRBJ2-5; clone size: few; V gene: TRBV7-7; CDR3 protein: CASSSVGGQETQYF; CDR3 DNA: TGTGCCAGCAGCTCCGTGGGAGGACAAGAGACCCAGTACTTC